The present entry profiles one T cell receptor (beta chain) with its context. As yet, its antigen is unknown. Sequencing used immunoSEQ multiplex PCR; TCRdb keeps in-frame clones, though not all of them. This sample carries over 40,000 clones, 95% of them seen once, and the ten largest clones take about 3.7%. This sample is part of a study of T cells in tuberculosis. The overall study: T cells were selected with CD1B tetramers loaded with glucose monomycolate. IGRA-negative adolescents, IGRA-positive adolescents with latent tuberculosis and adults with active tuberculosis formed this South African cohort.

The CDR3 is made up of 15 amino acids. Per the germline V gene, CDR1 is SGHAT and CDR2 is FQNNGV. V trimming: 11 bases; J trimming: 3 bases; junction bases outside the gene matches: 13. Notes on the study in general: Selection depended on which cryopreserved specimens were available.

The source is a donor between 10 and 35 years old with latent tuberculosis or without tuberculosis infection. Sequencing input: PBMCs. This chain joins TRBV11-2 and TRBJ2-5; 9 bases line up with TRBD1. CDR3 nucleotide sequence: TGTGCCGATTCCGCCTGGGACAGGGAGGAAGAGACCCAGTACTTC. Translated: CADSAWDREEETQYF. Together with reference TRBV11-2 and TRBJ2-5, the CDR3 gives the full variable domain: EAGVAQSPRYKIIEKRQSVAFWCNPISGHATLYWYQQILGQGPKLLIQFQNNGVVDDSQLPKDRFSAERLKGVDSTLKIQPAKLEDSAVYLCADSAWDREEETQYFGPGTRLLVL.